This TCR beta chain was found in a study of cytomegalovirus exposure and HLA in healthy donors. The PCR contained 60 Vbeta and 13 Jbeta primers. This table comes from immunoSEQ multiplex PCR, and its TCRdb copy is limited to in-frame clones, with some not included. This repertoire shows approximately 150,000 clones, approximately 78% found once; its top ten account for around 7.7%. On this clone itself: Antigen: not known.

The CDR3 is 14 amino acids. The trim removed 6 bases at V and 4 bases at J, leaving 4 bases unmatched. Germline assignment: CDR1 ENHRY and CDR2 SYGVKD. Nominally healthy donors were sampled, though unrecorded immune exposures were likely. General study results and limits: Investigators reported approximately 150 TCR beta chains as tied to cytomegalovirus. Prediction of most subjects' HLA-A and HLA-B alleles by TCR beta sequences was reportedly accurate.

The sequence was collected from a woman aged 25 to 39 in good health and CMV-seropositive. Sequences were obtained from PBMCs. The rearrangement uses TRBV10-3 and TRBJ2-1; 9 positions agree with TRBD1. In nucleotides, the CDR3 is TGTGCCATCAGCGGGACAGGGACATACAATGAGCAGTTCTTC. Translation: CAISGTGTYNEQFF.